A single T cell receptor beta chain is shown here with its context. The clone's antigen remains unknown. No clone much larger than this one lies a single base away; base qualities are absent. The cysteine opens and the phenylalanine closes a CDR3 of 13 amino acids. Kept here is only the CDR3 DNA, which spans 39 bases and is read in frame from base 1. The germline V gene (reference sequence) yields LNHNV for CDR1 and YYDKDF for CDR2. The V end gives up 4 bases and the J end 11 bases, leaving 8 bases in the junction not matched to a gene. This sample is part of a study of T cell changes during pregnancy in multiple sclerosis (dated by TCRdb to about 2019). Broadly, across the study: The study looked at changes in the T cell repertoire across pregnancy in women with multiple sclerosis.

Preparation of the library involved the immunoSEQ multiplex PCR assay. TCRdb obtained this table from immuneACCESS and retained in-frame rearrangements with V and J assigned. These tables miss some clones; where compared with another copy, unresolved V genes account for less than half of the shortfall, and the remainder is unexplained. A total of some 93,000 clones appear in this sample, 92% of them only once. The ten most abundant clones make up approximately 2% of the sample. The sample consisted of peripheral blood, taken after pregnancy. The receptor chain draws on TRBV15 and TRBJ1-5; the junction holds 7 bases that match TRBD1. The sequence derives from a female donor with multiple sclerosis, enrolled in a pregnancy study. The sequenced DNA: TGTGCCACCAGCACACAGGGGCCCGGGGCCCAGCATTTT. Its protein reads: CATSTQGPGAQHF. Reference TRBV15 and TRBJ1-5 genes cover what lies past the CDR3, so the full variable domain is DAMVIQNPRYQVTQFGKPVTLSCSQTLNHNVMYWYQQKSSQAPKLLFHYYDKDFNNEADTPDNFQSRRPNTSFCFLDIRSPGLGDTAMYLCATSTQGPGAQHFGDGTRLSIL.